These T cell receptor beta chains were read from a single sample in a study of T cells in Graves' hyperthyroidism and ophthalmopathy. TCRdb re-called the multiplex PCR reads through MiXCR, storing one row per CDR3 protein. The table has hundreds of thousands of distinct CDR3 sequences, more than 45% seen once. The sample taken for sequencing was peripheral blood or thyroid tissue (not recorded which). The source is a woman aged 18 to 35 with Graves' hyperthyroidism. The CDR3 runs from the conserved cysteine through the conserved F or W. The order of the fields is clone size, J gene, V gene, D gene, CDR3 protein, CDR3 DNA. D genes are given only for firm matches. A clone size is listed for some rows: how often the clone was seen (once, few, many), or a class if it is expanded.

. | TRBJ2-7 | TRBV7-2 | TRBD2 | CASSQPGTSGTEQYF | TGTGCCAGCAGCCAACCAGGGACTAGCGGAACCGAGCAGTACTTC
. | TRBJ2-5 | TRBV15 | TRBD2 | CATSRPGTSGGETQYF | TGTGCCACCAGCAGACCCGGGACTAGCGGCGGAGAGACCCAGTACTTC
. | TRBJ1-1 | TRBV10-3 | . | CAISETGIATEAFF | TGTGCCATCAGTGAGACAGGGATTGCCACTGAAGCTTTCTTT
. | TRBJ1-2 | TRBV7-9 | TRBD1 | CASSTQGANYGYTF | TGTGCCAGCAGCACGCAGGGGGCAAACTATGGCTACACCTTC
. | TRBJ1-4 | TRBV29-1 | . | CSVQTRTNEKLFF | TGCAGCGTCCAAACGAGGACTAATGAAAAACTGTTTTTT
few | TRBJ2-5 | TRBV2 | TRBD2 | CASRFDSGGRETQYF | TGTGCCAGCAGATTTGATAGCGGGGGCCGGGAGACCCAGTACTTC
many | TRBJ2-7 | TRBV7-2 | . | CASSLSGNYEQYF | TGTGCCAGCAGCTTAAGTGGGAACTACGAGCAGTACTTC
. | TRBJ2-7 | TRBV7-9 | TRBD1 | CASSADRASYEQYF | TGTGCCAGCAGCGCGGACAGGGCGTCCTACGAGCAGTACTTC
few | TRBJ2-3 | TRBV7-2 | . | CASSLGRIEQYF | TGTGCCAGCAGCTTAGGCCGAATTGAGCAGTATTTT
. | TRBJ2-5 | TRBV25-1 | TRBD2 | CASRAGTSGRALETQYF | TGTGCCAGCAGAGCCGGGACTAGCGGGAGGGCATTAGAGACCCAGTACTTC
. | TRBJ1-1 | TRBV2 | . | CASSLGRGFDTEAFF | TGTGCCAGCAGTTTAGGGCGGGGGTTTGACACTGAAGCTTTCTTT
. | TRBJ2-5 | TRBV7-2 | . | CASSRVTCGKETQYF | TGTGCCAGCAGCCGGGTAACGTGTGGGAAAGAGACCCAGTACTTC
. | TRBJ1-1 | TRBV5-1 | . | CASSPDSGTEAFF | TGCGCCAGCAGCCCAGACAGCGGCACTGAAGCTTTCTTT
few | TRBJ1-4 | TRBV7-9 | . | CASSYSNGRDREKLFF | TGTGCCAGCAGCTACTCAAATGGGAGGGATCGCGAAAAGCTGTTTTTT
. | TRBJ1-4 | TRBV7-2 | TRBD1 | CASSDSDRDEKLFF | TGTGCCAGCAGCGACTCTGACAGGGATGAAAAACTGTTTTTT
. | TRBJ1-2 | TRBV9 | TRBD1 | CASSIEQGHHYGYTF | TGTGCCAGCAGCATCGAACAGGGGCACCACTATGGCTACACCTTC
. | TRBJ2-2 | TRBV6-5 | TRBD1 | CASSSRQGSTGELFF | TGTGCCAGCAGTTCCCGACAGGGGAGTACCGGGGAGCTGTTTTTT
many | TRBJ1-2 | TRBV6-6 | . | CASSYVARGYGYTF | TGTGCCAGCAGTTACGTGGCCCGCGGCTATGGCTACACCTTC
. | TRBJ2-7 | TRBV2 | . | CASSKGDGSSYEQYF | TGTGCCAGCAGTAAAGGGGACGGAAGCTCCTACGAGCAGTACTTC
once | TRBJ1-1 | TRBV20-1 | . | CSARWGARGAFF | TGCAGTGCTAGATGGGGGGCGCGAGGAGCTTTCTTT
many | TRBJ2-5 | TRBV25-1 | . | CASSEEVVETQYF | TGTGCCAGCAGTGAAGAAGTAGTTGAGACCCAGTACTTC
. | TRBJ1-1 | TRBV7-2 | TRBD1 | CASTVQGAPMNTEAFF | TGTGCCAGCACCGTTCAGGGGGCTCCTATGAACACTGAAGCTTTCTTT
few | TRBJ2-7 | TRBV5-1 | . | CASSNGQIPYEQYF | TGCGCCAGCAGCAACGGACAAATTCCCTACGAGCAGTACTTC
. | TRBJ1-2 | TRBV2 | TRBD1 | CASSSGQGSYGYTF | TGTGCCAGCAGTTCGGGACAGGGAAGCTATGGCTACACCTTC
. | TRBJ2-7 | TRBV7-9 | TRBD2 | CASSLAVGLAKGEQYF | TGCGCCAGCAGCTTGGCCGTAGGACTAGCTAAGGGCGAGCAGTACTTC
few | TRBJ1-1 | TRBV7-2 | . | CASSSTGLGTEAFF | TGTGCCAGCAGCTCAACAGGGTTGGGCACTGAAGCTTTCTTT
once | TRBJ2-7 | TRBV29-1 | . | CSVVRGSYEQYF | TGCAGCGTTGTGAGGGGGAGCTACGAGCAGTACTTC
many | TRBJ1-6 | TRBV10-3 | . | CASESGGNSPLHF | TGTGCCAGCGAATCCGGTGGAAATTCACCCCTCCACTTT
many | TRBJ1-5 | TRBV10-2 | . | CASSEGLYQPQHF | TGCGCCAGCAGTGAAGGGTTATATCAGCCCCAGCATTTT
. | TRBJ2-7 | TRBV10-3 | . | CAISESKLAGQGLEQYF | TGTGCCATCAGTGAGTCGAAACTAGCGGGACAGGGCCTCGAGCAGTACTTC
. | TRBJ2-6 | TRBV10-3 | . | CASSYIRPSGANVLTF | TGTGCCAGCAGTTACATCAGGCCCTCTGGGGCCAACGTCCTGACTTTC
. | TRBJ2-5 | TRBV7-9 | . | CASSRRGREGPSETQYF | TGTGCCAGCAGCCGCAGGGGGCGGGAGGGCCCCTCAGAGACCCAGTACTTC
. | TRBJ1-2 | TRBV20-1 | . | CSASVLSYGYTF | TGCAGTGCTAGTGTGTTGTCCTATGGCTACACCTTC
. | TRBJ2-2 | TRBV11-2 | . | CASSLIGTGELFF | TGTGCCAGCAGCTTAATTGGCACCGGGGAGCTGTTTTTT
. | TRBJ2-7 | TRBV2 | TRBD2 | CASSESGSNSYEQYF | TGTGCCAGCAGTGAAAGCGGGAGCAATTCCTACGAGCAGTACTTC
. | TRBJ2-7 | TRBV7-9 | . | CASSLQQYF | TGTGCCAGCAGCCTACAGCAGTACTTC
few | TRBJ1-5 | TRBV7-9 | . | CASRSDGDENQPQHF | TGTGCCAGCAGGTCGGACGGAGACGAAAATCAGCCCCAGCATTTT
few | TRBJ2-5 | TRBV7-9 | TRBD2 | CASSAQLAGGDETQYF | TGTGCCAGCAGCGCTCAGCTAGCGGGAGGGGACGAGACCCAGTACTTC
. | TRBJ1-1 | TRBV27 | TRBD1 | CASRRPGTGNTEAFF | TGTGCCAGCAGGCGTCCCGGGACAGGGAACACTGAAGCTTTCTTT
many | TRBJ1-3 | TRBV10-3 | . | CAISEYSGNTIYF | TGTGCCATCAGTGAATACTCTGGAAACACCATATATTTT
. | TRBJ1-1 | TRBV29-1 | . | CSVEEGDTEAFF | TGCAGCGTTGAAGAAGGAGACACTGAAGCTTTCTTT
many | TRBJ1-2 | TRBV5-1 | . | CASSHGEGITF | TGCGCCAGCAGCCATGGTGAGGGGATCACCTTC
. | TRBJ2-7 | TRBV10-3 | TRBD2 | CAISLADNEQYF | TGTGCCATCAGTCTAGCGGACAACGAGCAGTACTTC
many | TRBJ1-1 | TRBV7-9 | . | CASSLGPSGAFF | TGTGCCAGCAGCCTGGGGCCATCCGGAGCTTTCTTT
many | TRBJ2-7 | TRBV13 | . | CASSPRGNEQYF | TGTGCCAGCAGCCCACGTGGGAACGAGCAGTACTTC
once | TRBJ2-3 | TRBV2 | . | CASSEGLPGETDTQYF | TGTGCCAGCAGTGAGGGACTTCCGGGAGAGACAGATACGCAGTATTTT
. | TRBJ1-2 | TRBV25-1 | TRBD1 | CASSDRRDRVYGYTF | TGTGCCAGCAGTGACCGAAGGGACAGGGTCTATGGCTACACCTTC
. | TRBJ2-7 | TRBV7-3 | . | CASSLDVYNEQYF | TGTGCCAGCAGCTTGGACGTCTACAATGAGCAGTACTTC
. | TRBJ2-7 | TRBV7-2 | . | CASSFGPEGYEQYF | TGTGCCAGCAGCTTCGGGCCTGAGGGGTACGAGCAGTACTTC
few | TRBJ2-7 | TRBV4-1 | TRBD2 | CASSQDPSSGRYEQYF | TGCGCCAGCAGCCAAGATCCCTCTAGCGGGAGGTACGAGCAGTACTTC
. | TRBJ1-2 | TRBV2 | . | CASSHRENRLFGYTF | TGTGCCAGCAGCCACCGGGAAAACCGACTATTTGGCTACACCTTC
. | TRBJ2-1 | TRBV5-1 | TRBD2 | CASSPGTSGNNEQFF | TGCGCCAGCAGCCCCGGGACTAGCGGAAACAATGAGCAGTTCTTC
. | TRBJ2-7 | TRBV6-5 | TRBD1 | CASSPGTGFYNEQYF | TGTGCCAGCAGTCCCGGGACAGGGTTTTACAATGAGCAGTACTTC
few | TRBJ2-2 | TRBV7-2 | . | CASSLISGSGPGELFF | TGTGCCAGCAGCTTAATCTCAGGGTCAGGTCCCGGGGAGCTGTTTTTT
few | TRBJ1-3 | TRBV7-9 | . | CASSLDAGVNTIYF | TGTGCCAGCAGCTTAGATGCAGGGGTCAACACCATATATTTT
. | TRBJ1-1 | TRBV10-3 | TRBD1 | CASNGQGGTEAFF | TGTGCCAGCAATGGACAGGGAGGGACTGAAGCTTTCTTT
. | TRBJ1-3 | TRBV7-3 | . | CASSPSGSTIYF | TGTGCCAGCAGCCCATCCGGAAGCACCATATATTTT
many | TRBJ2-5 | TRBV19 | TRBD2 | CASSTRTSAQETQYF | TGTGCCAGTAGTACCCGGACTAGCGCGCAAGAGACCCAGTACTTC
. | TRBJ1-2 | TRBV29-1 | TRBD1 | CSVEASDRGLGYTF | TGCAGCGTAGAGGCGTCGGACAGGGGGCTTGGCTACACCTTC